This T cell receptor (beta chain) was identified in a study of blood T cell repertoires in COVID-19. CDR1 MNHEY and CDR2 SMNVEV come from the germline V gene (reference sequence). CDR3 length: 12 residues. Trimming removed 8 bases at V and 8 bases at J, with 13 bases between. Only in-frame clones appear in the TCRdb table, and some are missing; sequencing was by immunoSEQ multiplex PCR. Of about 170,000 clones listed, about nine tenths are singletons. Sample: peripheral blood. V and J are TRBV27 and TRBJ2-1; possible D gene TRBD1, 6 bases. This clonotype was sampled from a man in his 60s with acute or convalescent COVID-19. The CDR3 DNA reads as TGTGCCAGCGCAATACAGGGCTATGAGCAGTTCTTC. Translated: CASAIQGYEQFF.